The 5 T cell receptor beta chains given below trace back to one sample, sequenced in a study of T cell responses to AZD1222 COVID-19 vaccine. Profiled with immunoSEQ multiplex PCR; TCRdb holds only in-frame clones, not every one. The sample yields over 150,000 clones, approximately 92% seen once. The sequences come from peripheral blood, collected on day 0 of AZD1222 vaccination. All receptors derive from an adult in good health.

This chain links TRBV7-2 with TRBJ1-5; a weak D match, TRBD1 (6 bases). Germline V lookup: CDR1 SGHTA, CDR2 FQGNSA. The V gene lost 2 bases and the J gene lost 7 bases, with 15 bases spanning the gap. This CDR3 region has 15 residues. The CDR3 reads CASSLKGGGGQPQHF. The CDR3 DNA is TGTGCCAGCAGCTTAAAGGGAGGAGGGGGACAGCCCCAGCATTTT.

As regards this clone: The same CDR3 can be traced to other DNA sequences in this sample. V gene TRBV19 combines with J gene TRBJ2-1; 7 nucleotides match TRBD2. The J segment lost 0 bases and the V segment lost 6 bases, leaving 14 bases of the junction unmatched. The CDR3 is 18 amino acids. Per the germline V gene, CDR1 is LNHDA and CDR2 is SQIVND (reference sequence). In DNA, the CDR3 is TGTGCCAGTAGCCGTGGCCTCGCGGGAGCAGTCTCCTACAATGAGCAGTTCTTC. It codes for CASSRGLAGAVSYNEQFF.

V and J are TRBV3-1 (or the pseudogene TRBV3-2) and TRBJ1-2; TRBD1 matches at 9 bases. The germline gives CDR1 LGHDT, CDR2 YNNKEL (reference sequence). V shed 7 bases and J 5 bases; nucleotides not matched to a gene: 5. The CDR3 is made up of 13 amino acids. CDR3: CASTLGTGYGYTF. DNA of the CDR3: TGTGCCAGCACCCTCGGGACAGGGTATGGCTACACCTTC.

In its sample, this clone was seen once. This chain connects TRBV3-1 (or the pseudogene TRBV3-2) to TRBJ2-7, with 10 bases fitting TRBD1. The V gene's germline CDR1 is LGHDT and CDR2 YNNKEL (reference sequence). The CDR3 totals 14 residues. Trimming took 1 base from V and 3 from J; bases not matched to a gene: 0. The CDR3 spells CASSQGTGGYEQYF. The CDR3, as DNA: TGTGCCAGCAGCCAAGGGACAGGGGGCTACGAGCAGTACTTC.

CDR3 amino acids: CASSLVATNEKLFF. Written as DNA, the CDR3 is TGTGCCAGCAGCTTAGTCGCAACTAATGAAAAACTGTTTTTT. This chain joins TRBV11-2 and TRBJ1-4; D remains unclear. Looked up from germline, CDR1 is SGHAT and CDR2 is FQNNGV. This CDR3 contains 14 residues. V dropped 1 base and J dropped 0 bases, with 3 bases sitting between them.